The text below deals with one T cell receptor (beta chain). This clone came up a few times. Its antigen remains undetermined. Base qualities were left out, and no much larger clone turns up one base away. Libraries came from the immunoSEQ multiplex PCR assay. For the multiplex PCR, a mixture combining 60 forward primers for TCR Vbeta segments and 13 reverse primers for TCR Jbeta segments was used. Amplification of the CDR3 region of rearranged TCR beta genes was performed with a multiplex PCR assay on genomic DNA. Amplified TCR beta libraries were sequenced as 87-base-pair reads on the Illumina HiSeq System. The source study handled its data this way. Across the roughly 700 repertoires, a later analysis counted 78 million or so unique TCR beta chains, roughly 11 million of which were shared by at least two donors. To remove PCR and sequencing errors, raw reads were error-corrected and collapsed into unique sequences using a nearest-neighbor algorithm that merged closely related sequences. To assign V, D and J gene segments, CDR3 sequences were aligned to IMGT reference sequences. Each retained sequence needed at least a six-nucleotide match to both a V gene segment and a J gene segment. Rearrangements were classified as productive when the CDR3 lacked stop codons and remained in frame with V and J, and all other rearrangements were classified as non-productive. CDR3 was defined according to IMGT convention as the region running from the second conserved V-encoded cysteine to the conserved J-encoded phenylalanine. The earlier analysis of about 570 of the donors excluded any sequence lacking an unambiguous match to a single V gene segment. In an earlier analysis of about 590 of the donors, a V segment was called functional when productive rearrangements were above 56.7%, and segregating when the standard deviation between donors exceeded 5%. A statistical classification framework was built for diagnosing cytomegalovirus status from the catalog of TCR beta chain sequences. V and J gene assignment, in a later analysis, came from comparing TCR nucleotide sequences with IMGT/GENE-DB human TR gene sequences. Using the TCRdist pipeline, a later analysis assigned CDR3 sequences along with most-parsimonious VDJ recombination scenarios. In a later analysis, each TCR beta chain was defined by its CDR3 amino acid sequence together with its V-gene family, and reads without a unique V-gene family were excluded. As a way to deal with suspected cross-contamination and a sequencing artifact, a later analysis dropped approximately 590 nucleotide sequences that were highly shared and had low generation probability. For each public chain, a later analysis derived a clonal expansion index from normalized ranks of inferred template counts within each repertoire. In a later analysis, generation probabilities were computed using a VDJ recombination model fitted to out-of-frame rearrangements, and the results were checked against IGoR. In a later analysis, TCR-TCR, TCR-HLA and TCR-CMV co-occurrence was scored with hypergeometric tests, and a repertoire-size bias correction was applied to TCR pairs. False discovery rates were estimated in a later analysis by permuting HLA or CMV assignments 20 times. A later analysis grouped co-occurring TCRs with DBSCAN, adding TCRdist sequence similarity when clustering within HLA-allele-positive subsets. For co-occurrence clustering, repertoires with fewer than 30,000 or more than 120,000 public chains were excluded, along with about five repertoires with anomalous nucleotide sharing. As stored in TCRdb, this immuneACCESS dataset retains in-frame rearrangements with V and J assigned. A fraction of the clones does not appear; measured against another copy, unresolved V genes explain less than half of the discrepancy, and the remainder lacks a known reason. The V and J calls and the clone size are those of that table, but D and trimming were determined from the DNA. The sample data list around 130,000 clones, and over 80% of these were observed just once. The ten top clones hold 0.95% to 1.5% of the sample.

In total, just over 650 healthy bone marrow donors made up the cohort. At the time of sampling, every cohort member was nominally healthy, though immune exposures that went unrecorded were likely present. The donor was CMV seronegative and belonged to the group of over 300 seronegative cohort members. Every donor gave a peripheral blood sample, and the peripheral blood mononuclear cells from that sample were used for TCR beta sequencing. Genomic DNA was extracted from the blood cell samples with the Qiagen DNeasy Blood Extraction Kit. The data were obtained in a study of cytomegalovirus exposure and HLA in healthy donors (dated by TCRdb to the late 2010s). Turning to the overall study: An earlier analysis of some 550 of the donors reported roughly 270 Gb of sequence data and around 110 million unique TCR beta sequences from 190 million or so T cells. The genetic ancestry cluster associated with self-reported Caucasian donors included 65% to 90% of the roughly 380 genotyped donors. Every repertoire in the discovery cohort had been generated on one and the same sequencing platform. Along with the roughly 700-subject first cohort, a separate validation cohort of approximately 110 different subjects was used. Because of strong linkage in the cohort, roughly five DR-DQ haplotypes were treated as single units for association and clustering. Across around 400 genotyped donors of the cohort, an average of roughly 200,000 unique TCR beta nucleotide sequences per donor were sequenced, and roughly 20% of those sequences were non-productive. To predict cytomegalovirus infection status, the study combined high-throughput TCR immunosequencing, statistical association of individual TCRs with disease status, and machine learning. An early release that covered fewer than 800 HLA-typed donors contained around 330 gigabases of sequencing data and 75 million to 100 million unique TCR sequences. HLA typing covered class I and class II loci at four-digit resolution. The later analysis used no new phenotypic data to find candidate immune exposures, relying instead on TCR beta sequences and their occurrence across donors. A later analysis re-examined previously published TCR beta repertoires from 500 to 700 donors and added high-resolution HLA genotyping to investigate patterns of TCR occurrence. The study profiled the T cell repertoires of under 850 subjects by immunosequencing and related them to cytomegalovirus serostatus. The number of donors typed differed by locus, with roughly 629-640 for A, B, C, DRB1 and DQB1, more than 500 for DQA1, under 610 for DPA1, and some 440 for DPB1. A later genetic analysis took genome-wide SNP genotypes for 398 of the 666 donors and used that subset as a discovery cohort. Donor age, sex, ethnicity and CMV serostatus were collected together with the repertoire data. The study aimed to test whether cataloging public T cell receptors could reveal signatures of past pathogen exposure. An earlier analysis of some 500 of the donors applied high-throughput TCR beta sequencing to assess whether each TCR beta V gene segment acted as functional or pseudogenic. General conclusions and limits of the study: Correlated functional status among segregating V segments might be attributable to linkage disequilibrium, but an unknown experimental factor could not be ruled out. In an earlier analysis of roughly 500 of the donors, most TCR beta V segments appeared in productive rearrangements about 87% or about 30% of the time, broadly matching IMGT annotations. CMV serostatus was the only immune exposure information available for the cohort. A later genetic analysis reported fewer N-insertions in productive TCRs among donors in an Asian-associated ancestry cluster than the roughly 700-donor mean. In vitro tests confirmed that a few of the cytomegalovirus-associated TCR beta chains recognize cytomegalovirus antigens. In a later analysis, the rate of TCR association differed among HLA loci, with DRB1 alleles having the most associated TCRs and HLA-C alleles having the fewest. A group of highly shared sequence variants was considered likely to be a technical artifact of the sequencing pipeline. The authors suggested that the approach could potentially be generalized to other disease states and immunological phenotypes. Because counts were too low, 15 to 20 rarely observed V segments, including chromosome 9 orphons, were excluded from the earlier analysis of around 590 of the donors. Presence/absence analyses assumed roughly uniform sequencing depth across donors, an assumption that may not hold. A later analysis reported that several top co-occurrence clusters appeared linked to parvovirus B19, influenza, CMV and Epstein-Barr virus. Some IMGT-functional V segments, including TRBV6-2 and TRBV6-3, could not be distinguished by the 87-base-pair reads and were therefore excluded. HLA typing was unavailable for some donors at each locus, so association tests used only the typed subset. The cohort was sequenced for TCR beta chains only, and without alpha or paired-chain data the features that could be detected were limited. The study listed 150 to 200 TCR beta chains as associated with cytomegalovirus. Most TCR sequences were seen in very few donors, while some public TCRs were found in many individuals. A later analysis associated about 17,000 TCR beta sequences with specific HLA alleles at a false discovery rate of 0.05. A later analysis found that HLA-associated TCR beta chains were more clonally expanded and had lower generation probabilities than equally common non-associated chains. The classifier was reported to diagnose cytomegalovirus status with high specificity and sensitivity in both the original and validation cohorts. In a later analysis, most CMV-associated TCR beta chains were found to appear HLA-restricted, with HLA associations seemingly driven largely by CMV exposure. A further reported finding was that TCR beta sequences accurately predicted the HLA-A and HLA-B alleles for most subjects in the first cohort. An association between a missense DCLRE1C variant and V-gene and J-gene trimming of TCR beta chains was found in a later genetic analysis and replicated in an independent cohort. Strong co-occurrence of HLA alleles, especially DR and DQ, made assigning TCR associations to individual alleles difficult.

In the germline V gene, CDR1 corresponds to SNHLY and CDR2 to FYNNEI. The CDR3 starts with the cysteine, ends with the phenylalanine, and has 13 residues. Only the CDR3 DNA stays, 39 bases, in frame from base 1. Relative to germline, V is missing 6 bases and J is missing 2 bases, with 2 bases of the junction outside any gene match. Sequencing used PBMCs. The source of this sequence is a boy younger than 18 in good health and CMV-seronegative. The receptor chain draws on TRBV2 and TRBJ2-7, with 9 bases aligning to TRBD1. The CDR3 reads as follows: CASSRTGAYEQYF. The DNA sequence follows: TGTGCCAGCAGCCGGACAGGGGCCTACGAGCAGTACTTC.